This TCR beta chain was recovered during a study of blood T cell repertoires in COVID-19. At the level of the study: The United States, Italy and Spain provided the acute and convalescent COVID-19 samples. T cells, B-cell-depleted T cells, or PBMCs supplied cDNA or gDNA.

Germline V gene lookup returns CDR1 SGDLS and CDR2 YYNGEE. The CDR3 sequence is 14 residues long. V shed 3 bases, J shed 8 bases, and the junction held 7 bases outside the gene matches. In the study's own analysis: Estimated nucleated cell counts came from reference gene primer amplification. Produced via immunoSEQ multiplex PCR; TCRdb's table is partial and in-frame only. V, J and clone size are those of that table, while D and trimming were read from the DNA. The data hold 200,000 to 250,000 clones, with around 82% observed a single time. The J gene is TRBJ1-2, the V gene TRBV9; TRBD1 agrees at 10 bases. What was sequenced was peripheral blood. This receptor was identified in a woman aged 65 to 85 with acute or convalescent COVID-19. Here the CDR3 DNA reads TGTGCCAGCAGCGACGACAGGGGGCCGGGCGGCTACACCTTC. Protein sequence: CASSDDRGPGGYTF.